A single sample is the source of the 8 T cell receptor beta chains below, sequenced in a study of T-cell reconstitution after alpha-beta-depleted transplantation in children. Unique molecular identifiers were used in preparing the TCRbeta library. MiXCR was run by TCRdb on the PCR reads, yielding one entry per CDR3 protein. This table has about 6,800 distinct CDR3 sequences, more than 15% appearing once. The sequenced sample was PBMCs, obtained before TCRalphabeta/CD19-depleted stem cell transplant. These receptors came from a boy younger than 10 with acute lymphoblastic leukemia, due to receive a stem cell transplant.

Judged by abundance, this clonotype is medium-sized. This chain uses TRBV20-1 with TRBJ2-7, with D perhaps assigned TRBD1 or TRBD2 (5 bases each). V lost 1 base to trimming and J lost 3 bases, with 13 bases between them. Germline V gives CDR1 DFQATT, CDR2 SNEGSKA (reference sequence). This CDR3 contains 14 residues. The CDR3 coding sequence is TGCAGTGCTAGAGGGGGTGAGGGGAACTACGAGCAGTACTTC. Its protein product is CSARGGEGNYEQYF.

Concerning this clonotype: A read error may explain this, as a much larger clone is one base away. The chain is built from TRBV2 and TRBJ1-1; TRBD1 agrees at 7 bases. The germline CDR1 and CDR2 sequences are SNHLY and FYNNEI. The length of the CDR3 is 14 residues. The V and J ends lost 6 bases and 6 bases, in that order; junction bases with no gene match: 10. The CDR3 is CASRSGQGDSEAFF. The CDR3, as DNA: TGTGCCAGCAGGTCGGGGCAGGGGGACTCTGAAGCTTTCTTT.

This clonotype was counted ten times or more. V and J are TRBV7-2 and TRBJ1-3; 9 bases map to TRBD1. CDR1 is SGHTA and CDR2 is FQGNSA in the germline V gene. J was trimmed by 5 bases and V by 5 bases; bases with no gene match: 4. This CDR3 is 14 amino acids long. The DNA of the CDR3 is TGTGCCAGCAGCCCAACAGGGGGCAGAAACACCATATATTTT. Amino acids: CASSPTGGRNTIYF.

Relative to its sample, this clonotype is medium-sized. CDR3 region: CSAQEGVRAGYEQYF. The CDR3 DNA reads TGCAGTGCTCAGGAGGGGGTAAGGGCTGGATACGAGCAGTACTTC. This chain links TRBV20-1 with TRBJ2-7; tentatively, D is TRBD1 or TRBD2 (6 bases each). V dropped 5 bases and J dropped 4 bases, with 21 bases sitting between them. Looked up from germline, CDR1 is DFQATT and CDR2 is SNEGSKA (reference sequence). The CDR3 is 15 residues long.

This clonotype has a count of ten or more. V and J are TRBV14 and TRBJ2-3; tentatively, D is TRBD1 (5 bases). The CDR3 is 14 residues long. Germline V gene data show CDR1 as SGHDN and CDR2 as FVKESK. Trimming left V 5 bases short and J 4 bases short, with 13 bases between. Here the CDR3 reads CASSKWGPADTQYF. The CDR3 DNA is TGTGCCAGCAGCAAGTGGGGCCCTGCAGATACGCAGTATTTT.

This clonotype is categorized as medium-sized. The V call is TRBV12-3 or TRBV12-4, the J call TRBJ2-5; D is unresolved. The CDR3 contains 14 residues. V was trimmed by 6 bases and J by 5 bases, leaving 16 bases between them. Here the CDR3 DNA reads TGTGCCAGCAGCCACCCAAGGGTAGGGGAGACCCAGTACTTC. The encoded protein is CASSHPRVGETQYF.

This clonotype was seen repeatedly, ten times or more. The gene calls are TRBV2 and TRBJ2-2, with D possibly TRBD1 on 6 matching bases. CDR1 is SNHLY and CDR2 is FYNNEI in the germline V gene. Trimming pared 2 bases from V and 4 bases from J, leaving 20 bases between. The CDR3 loop spans 18 amino acids. The chain's CDR3 is CASSEPRGGTGSTGELFF. The CDR3 DNA reads TGTGCCAGCAGTGAACCTAGAGGGGGTACGGGGTCCACCGGGGAGCTGTTTTTT.

This clonotype rates as medium-sized. The chain recombines TRBV6-5 with TRBJ1-5, with D perhaps matching TRBD1 (5 bases). Trimming removed 6 bases from V and 2 bases from J, with 14 bases in between. Germline V lookup: CDR1 MNHEY, CDR2 SVGAGI. This CDR3 is 15 amino acids long. CDR3 protein: CASRTAGLGNQPQHF. The CDR3 coding sequence is TGTGCCAGCAGGACGGCAGGGTTGGGCAATCAGCCCCAGCATTTT.